The rows below give T cell receptor beta chains drawn from one sample of a study of blood T cell repertoires in COVID-19. Method: immunoSEQ multiplex PCR; TCRdb's copy keeps in-frame clones and lacks some. The sample carries 150,000 or so clones, around 84% recorded once. Source material: peripheral blood. The receptors derive from a man over 45 with active or convalescent COVID-19. Each CDR3 is given with its conserved first and last residue. D genes are given only for firm matches. The listing skips clone size in some rows; elsewhere it reads once, few, many or a size class.

cdr3_nt	cdr3_aa	d_call	v_call	j_call	clone_size
TGTGCCAGCAGCTTTTTGGCGGGATCCTACGAGCAGTACTTC	CASSFLAGSYEQYF	NA	TRBV5-6	TRBJ2-7	few
TGTGCCAGTAGCGTAGCGGGGGACACAGATACGCAGTATTTT	CASSVAGDTDTQYF	TRBD2	TRBV19	TRBJ2-3	once
TGTGCCAGCAGCCGAGACAGGGGTGGCAATCAGCCCCAGCATTTT	CASSRDRGGNQPQHF	TRBD1	TRBV2	TRBJ1-5	once
TGCGCCAGCAGCGGAGACGACAGGGGGCGGGATGGCTACACCTTC	CASSGDDRGRDGYTF	TRBD1	TRBV5-1	TRBJ1-2	NA
TGTGCCAGAAGCTGGGACAGGGACAACAACTCTGGAAACACCATATATTTT	CARSWDRDNNSGNTIYF	TRBD1	TRBV5-3	TRBJ1-3	NA
TGTGCCAGCAGCGAGACAGGTTTTGGTAACACCATATATTTT	CASSETGFGNTIYF	NA	TRBV11-2	TRBJ1-3	NA
TGTGCCAGCAGCTTATACCTAGCTACCTCCTACGAGCAGTACTTC	CASSLYLATSYEQYF	NA	TRBV11-2	TRBJ2-7	few
TGCGCCAGCAGCTTGAAGGGGGGGCTCTCCTACGAGCAGTACTTC	CASSLKGGLSYEQYF	NA	TRBV5-1	TRBJ2-7	NA
TGTGCCACCAGCAGAGAGATTGGGGGCGCGGGCACTGAAGCTTTCTTT	CATSREIGGAGTEAFF	NA	TRBV15	TRBJ1-1	NA
TGTGCCAGCAGTGCTGGACTAGCGGGAGCTTTCTCCTACAATGAGCAGTTCTTC	CASSAGLAGAFSYNEQFF	TRBD2	TRBV6-1	TRBJ2-1	NA
TGTGCCAGCAGCCAAACAGGAACCTATAATTCACCCCTCCACTTT	CASSQTGTYNSPLHF	NA	TRBV7-2	TRBJ1-6	NA
TGCGCCAGCAGCCAAGTCTCACTCTCTGGGGCCAACGTCCTGACTTTC	CASSQVSLSGANVLTF	NA	TRBV4-3	TRBJ2-6	NA
TGCGCCAGCAGCATACAGGGCCAATCGTCCTACGAGCAGTACTTC	CASSIQGQSSYEQYF	NA	TRBV5-1	TRBJ2-7	NA
TGCGCCAGCAGCTTAGGGAGCTCCTATAATTCACCCCTCCACTTT	CASSLGSSYNSPLHF	NA	TRBV5-1	TRBJ1-6	NA
TGTGCCAGCAGTTCGGGACAGGAGAATTTTAATCAGCCCCAGCATTTT	CASSSGQENFNQPQHF	NA	TRBV21-1	TRBJ1-5	NA
TGTGCCAGCACCCTCCCTGACAGGGTAGCCCCTTCACCCCTCCACTTT	CASTLPDRVAPSPLHF	TRBD1	TRBV28	TRBJ1-6	once
TGTGCCAGCAGTGAAGTGGCTAATCAGCCCCAGCATTTT	CASSEVANQPQHF	NA	TRBV6-1	TRBJ1-5	NA
TGTGCCAGCAGTGAGAGCAGGGCCTCCTACAATGAGCAGTTCTTC	CASSESRASYNEQFF	NA	TRBV6-4	TRBJ2-1	NA
TGTGCCAGCAGCGTAGGTGCGGGGGGTTACAATGAGCAGTTCTTC	CASSVGAGGYNEQFF	TRBD2	TRBV9	TRBJ2-1	once
TGTGCCTGGAGTCTGGGAGGGAGTGTAGATACGCAGTATTTT	CAWSLGGSVDTQYF	TRBD2	TRBV30	TRBJ2-3	few
TGTGCCAGCCTATCCGCCGGGACTAGCGGGGTTGATACGCAGTATTTT	CASLSAGTSGVDTQYF	TRBD2	TRBV18	TRBJ2-3	NA
TGTGCCAGCAGACCAACAGGGGGCATCCCCTACAATGAGCAGTTCTTC	CASRPTGGIPYNEQFF	TRBD1	TRBV7-9	TRBJ2-1	NA
TGTGCTAGCAGCAGGAGGACAGGGGCGGGAAACACCATATATTTT	CASSRRTGAGNTIYF	TRBD1	TRBV7-7	TRBJ1-3	NA
TGTGCCAGCAGCTTAGCTGAGGGGACAGGGTACTACGAGCAGTACTTC	CASSLAEGTGYYEQYF	TRBD1	TRBV7-9	TRBJ2-7	NA
TGTGCCAGCAGCTTACGTGCGGCGGGAGTTACCGGGGAGCTGTTTTTT	CASSLRAAGVTGELFF	TRBD2	TRBV7-2	TRBJ2-2	few
TGTGCCAGCAGCAAGCCCCGGGGGAACACCGGGGAGCTGTTTTTT	CASSKPRGNTGELFF	NA	TRBV7-9	TRBJ2-2	NA
TGTGCCAGCAGCCAAGGAGGGGCCAAAAACATTCAGTACTTC	CASSQGGAKNIQYF	NA	TRBV4-2	TRBJ2-4	NA
TGTGCCTCCAGGGCTAGCGGGAGGCAGACGGAGACCCAGTACTTC	CASRASGRQTETQYF	TRBD2	TRBV19	TRBJ2-5	NA
TGTGCCAGTACTGAAATTATGGGCCGTGGGGAGCAGTACTTC	CASTEIMGRGEQYF	NA	TRBV19	TRBJ2-7	few
TGTGCCAGCAGCTCAGGACAGGTCTCAAATACGCAGTATTTT	CASSSGQVSNTQYF	TRBD1	TRBV7-2	TRBJ2-3	NA
TGTGCCAGCAGCCGGACACTAGCGGACTCCTACAATGAGCAGTTCTTC	CASSRTLADSYNEQFF	TRBD2	TRBV3-1/TRBV3-2	TRBJ2-1	NA
TGTGCCAGCAGTCTATCTAGCGCCGAGACCCAGTACTTC	CASSLSSAETQYF	NA	TRBV11-3	TRBJ2-5	NA
TGTGCCAGCAGCTTCTTCGGGTCACAGGGCGAAGCTTTCTTT	CASSFFGSQGEAFF	NA	TRBV7-2	TRBJ1-1	NA
TGTGCCAGCAGCTCGAGCTATGGCTACACCTTC	CASSSSYGYTF	NA	TRBV5-4	TRBJ1-2	NA
TGCGCCAGCAGCTTAGGGACAGGGTGGACCGAAGCTTTCTTT	CASSLGTGWTEAFF	TRBD1	TRBV5-1	TRBJ1-1	NA
TGTGCCAGCAGCTTAGTGGGCGGGTCGTCCTTCTACGAGCAGTACTTC	CASSLVGGSSFYEQYF	NA	TRBV11-1	TRBJ2-7	NA
TGTGCCAGTAGTATCGGCACAGCAACTAATGAAAAACTGTTTTTT	CASSIGTATNEKLFF	NA	TRBV19	TRBJ1-4	once
TGTGCCAGCAGATCCGGGACTAGCACCTACAATGAGCAGTTCTTC	CASRSGTSTYNEQFF	TRBD2	TRBV2	TRBJ2-1	NA
TGTGCCAGCTCACCCTACACGGGACTAGCGGGATTAACCTACGAGCAGTACTTC	CASSPYTGLAGLTYEQYF	TRBD2	TRBV18	TRBJ2-7	few